These T cell receptor beta chains were read from a single sample in a study of blood T cells in healthy people across ages. One entry per CDR3 protein results from TCRdb running MiXCR on the 5' RACE reads. This sample has under 800,000 distinct CDR3 sequences; roughly 43% occur once, and the top ten carry 20% to 25%. Sample: blood. The receptors stem from a woman aged 55-70 years in good health. The CDR3 runs from the conserved cysteine through the conserved F or W. Each record gives: J gene, V gene, clone size, D gene, CDR3 protein, CDR3 DNA. A D gene is named only where the DNA matches it firmly. Only part of the rows carry a size: once, few, many, or a class if the clone is expanded.

>TRBJ2-1|TRBV28|many|TRBD2
CASSSSPGGGTYNEQFF
TGTGCCAGCAGTTCGTCCCCTGGCGGGGGGACCTACAATGAGCAGTTCTTC
>TRBJ2-7|TRBV10-3|few|TRBD2
CAISATRGDSYEQYF
TGTGCCATCAGTGCGACACGGGGGGATTCCTACGAGCAGTACTTC
>TRBJ2-6|TRBV5-1|many|NA
CASRQDAAGANVLTF
TGCGCCAGTAGACAGGATGCGGCTGGGGCCAACGTCCTGACTTTC
>TRBJ2-1|TRBV5-1|many|NA
CASSLGTDNEQFF
TGCGCCAGCAGCTTGGGGACAGACAATGAGCAGTTCTTC
>TRBJ2-3|TRBV30|NA|NA
CAWSGGTSTDTQYF
TGTGCCTGGAGTGGAGGCACTAGCACAGATACGCAGTATTTT
>TRBJ2-2|TRBV2|NA|NA
CASSASGGRTGELFF
TGTGCCAGCAGTGCCTCGGGGGGCCGGACCGGGGAGCTGTTTTTT
>TRBJ2-3|TRBV20-1|NA|TRBD2
CSKLAGGTDTQYF
TGCAGTAAACTAGCGGGGGGCACAGATACGCAGTATTTT
>TRBJ2-5|TRBV29-1|NA|TRBD1
CSVAKGTGSEETQYF
TGCAGCGTTGCCAAGGGGACAGGGAGTGAAGAGACCCAGTACTTC
>TRBJ1-6|TRBV7-8|few|NA
CASSLAQGGGYHNSPLHF
TGTGCCAGCAGCTTAGCGCAAGGGGGAGGCTATCATAATTCACCCCTCCACTTT
>TRBJ2-2|TRBV7-9|NA|NA
CASSLPRRAAANTGELFF
TGTGCCAGCAGCTTACCCCGACGGGCGGCTGCGAACACCGGGGAGCTGTTTTTT
>TRBJ2-5|TRBV20-1|few|TRBD2
CSAYTQREWDEQYF
TGCAGTGCCTACACTCAGCGGGAGTGGGATGAGCAGTACTTC
>TRBJ2-1|TRBV24-1|few|TRBD2
CATSESGLAGGEQFF
TGTGCCACCAGTGAGTCCGGGCTAGCGGGAGGTGAGCAGTTCTTC
>TRBJ2-5|TRBV4-3|NA|NA
CASSRRLLAEETQYF
TGCGCCAGCAGCCGACGGCTTCTAGCAGAAGAGACCCAGTACTTC
>TRBJ2-2|TRBV10-3|NA|NA
CAIMMNRDAGELFF
TGTGCCATCATGATGAACAGAGACGCCGGGGAGCTGTTTTTT
>TRBJ2-5|TRBV4-3|few|NA
CASSQAAINNEQYF
TGCGCCAGCAGCCAAGCAGCGATAAACAATGAGCAGTACTTC
>TRBJ2-7|TRBV28|NA|NA
CASSTTLNEQYF
TGTGCCAGCAGCACGACTTTAAACGAGCAGTACTTC
>TRBJ2-5|TRBV25-1|NA|TRBD2
CASSEFAGVGETQYF
TGTGCCAGCAGTGAATTTGCGGGAGTGGGAGAGACCCAGTACTTC
>TRBJ2-1|TRBV29-1|NA|NA
CSVVEVGNEQFF
TGCAGCGTTGTCGAAGTCGGGAATGAGCAGTTCTTC
>TRBJ2-5|TRBV7-9|once|TRBD2
CASSSPRERGSQETQYF
TGTGCCAGCAGCTCCCCGAGGGAGCGGGGGTCCCAAGAGACCCAGTACTTC
>TRBJ2-5|TRBV20-1|NA|NA
CSARDRKGQETQYF
TGCAGTGCTAGAGATCGAAAGGGACAAGAGACCCAGTACTTC
>TRBJ1-1|TRBV30|many|NA
CACLVVSTEAFF
TGTGCCTGCCTCGTTGTTTCCACTGAAGCTTTCTTT
>TRBJ2-2|TRBV9|NA|NA
CASSVVAVGELFF
TGTGCCAGCAGCGTAGTGGCGGTCGGGGAGCTGTTTTTT
>TRBJ2-5|TRBV20-1|once|NA
CSARFGRGFETQYF
TGCAGTGCACGCTTTGGGCGCGGTTTTGAGACCCAGTACTTC
>TRBJ2-1|TRBV5-1|many|NA
CASSLLAASYNEQFF
TGCGCCAGCAGCTTGCTGGCTGCCTCCTACAATGAGCAGTTCTTC
>TRBJ2-1|TRBV5-1|many|NA
CASSSGTSYNEQFF
TGCGCCAGCAGCTCAGGGACCTCCTACAATGAGCAGTTCTTC
>TRBJ1-5|TRBV6-5|few|NA
CASSYSISVPQWPQHF
TGTGCCAGCAGTTACTCTATATCTGTCCCGCAATGGCCCCAGCATTTT
>TRBJ2-5|TRBV7-2|NA|NA
CASSFSGLQEQYF
TGTGCCAGCAGCTTTTCGGGGCTTCAAGAGCAGTACTTC
>TRBJ2-5|TRBV2|NA|TRBD2
CASSVRAGGKETQYF
TGTGCCAGCAGTGTAAGAGCGGGGGGTAAAGAGACCCAGTACTTC
>TRBJ1-1|TRBV6-2/TRBV6-3|NA|NA
CASSPMREAFF
TGTGCCAGCAGCCCGATGAGGGAAGCTTTCTTT
>TRBJ1-2|TRBV7-2|many|NA
CASSVSGATNYGYTF
TGTGCCAGCAGCGTATCAGGTGCTACTAACTATGGCTACACCTTC
>TRBJ2-3|TRBV20-1|NA|TRBD2
CSAIGGGLAGSWDTQYF
TGCAGTGCTATAGGAGGTGGACTAGCGGGATCTTGGGATACGCAGTATTTT
>TRBJ2-7|TRBV2|few|NA
CASRGDGAEQYF
TGTGCCAGCAGGGGGGACGGGGCCGAGCAGTACTTC
>TRBJ1-1|TRBV12-3/TRBV12-4|NA|NA
CASSTPGVSTEAFF
TGTGCCAGCAGCACCCCAGGGGTGAGCACTGAAGCTTTCTTT
>TRBJ2-5|TRBV4-2|many|TRBD2
CASSQNLAGGQETQYF
TGTGCCAGCAGCCAAAACCTAGCGGGGGGGCAAGAGACCCAGTACTTC
>TRBJ1-2|TRBV29-1|NA|NA
CSVDLQLGGYTF
TGCAGCGTAGATTTGCAGTTGGGGGGCTACACCTTC
>TRBJ2-7|TRBV20-1|NA|TRBD2
CSARGLAGGEQYF
TGCAGTGCTAGGGGACTAGCGGGTGGCGAGCAGTACTTC
>TRBJ1-5|TRBV20-1|NA|TRBD1
CSASGGTEYQPQHF
TGCAGCGCTAGTGGCGGGACAGAATATCAGCCCCAGCATTTT
>TRBJ2-5|TRBV20-1|NA|TRBD1
CSARGIGPGQDGETQYF
TGCAGTGCTAGAGGGATAGGGCCGGGACAGGATGGGGAGACCCAGTACTTC
>TRBJ2-5|TRBV7-2|few|TRBD2
CASSVDGGGETQYF
TGTGCCAGCAGCGTAGATGGCGGGGGGGAGACCCAGTACTTC
>TRBJ2-1|TRBV6-1|NA|NA
CASRTGKNEQFF
TGTGCCAGCAGGACGGGGAAAAATGAGCAGTTCTTC
>TRBJ2-5|TRBV20-1|few|TRBD1
CSARPSGQGFETQYF
TGCAGTGCTAGACCATCGGGACAGGGGTTTGAGACCCAGTACTTC
>TRBJ2-1|TRBV14|NA|NA
CASSQVSVDNEQFF
TGTGCCAGCAGCCAAGTTTCGGTGGACAATGAGCAGTTCTTC
>TRBJ2-5|TRBV15|few|NA
CATSRVGETQYF
TGTGCCACCAGCAGAGTGGGGGAGACCCAGTACTTC
>TRBJ2-1|TRBV28|NA|NA
CASSLWSLIREQFF
TGTGCCAGCAGTTTATGGAGTTTGATTCGTGAGCAGTTCTTC
>TRBJ1-4|TRBV9|NA|NA
CASSVNTEKLFF
TGTGCCAGCAGCGTAAATACGGAAAAACTGTTTTTT
>TRBJ2-7|TRBV7-3|few|TRBD1
CASSRGQGGDYEQYF
TGTGCCAGCAGCCGGGGACAGGGCGGGGACTACGAGCAGTACTTC
>TRBJ1-2|TRBV20-1|NA|NA
CSARGPDPYGYTF
TGCAGTGCTAGAGGGCCCGACCCCTATGGCTACACCTTC
>TRBJ2-7|TRBV7-6|NA|NA
CASSFSQGREQYF
TGTGCCAGCAGCTTTTCACAGGGACGGGAGCAGTACTTC
>TRBJ2-1|TRBV7-9|NA|TRBD2
CASRTGTSGSDEQFF
TGTGCCAGCAGAACCGGGACTAGCGGGAGCGATGAGCAGTTCTTC
>TRBJ2-2|TRBV5-1|few|TRBD2
CASRSVAGDVGELFF
TGCGCCAGCAGGTCTGTAGCGGGAGATGTCGGGGAGCTGTTTTTT
>TRBJ1-4|TRBV6-1|NA|TRBD1
CASSAHPGQGNEKLFF
TGTGCCAGCAGTGCCCACCCGGGACAGGGGAATGAAAAACTGTTTTTT
>TRBJ1-1|TRBV3-1|NA|NA
CASSQESTSNTEAFF
TGTGCCAGCAGCCAAGAGAGCACCTCGAACACTGAAGCTTTCTTT
>TRBJ2-1|TRBV7-6|NA|NA
CASSLGGSGEQFF
TGTGCCAGCAGCTTAGGGGGATCGGGTGAGCAGTTCTTC
>TRBJ2-1|TRBV27|few|NA
CASSGFASGEQFF
TGTGCCAGCAGTGGGTTTGCCTCAGGGGAGCAGTTCTTC